The 22 T cell receptor beta chains reported below all come from one sample, sequenced in a study of shared clonotypes between healthy human individuals. Some clones are missing from TCRdb's copy, which holds only in-frame ones; the method was immunoSEQ multiplex PCR. There are approximately 1.5 million clones in the sample; about 98% occur only once, and about 0.4% lies in the top ten. Sequenced: naive CD4+ T cells sorted from blood. Subset noted: CD45RA+ positively selected. These receptors originate from a man aged 25 to 45 in good health.

The chain is built from TRBV18 and TRBJ2-1; TRBD2 aligns across 15 bases. Germline CDR1 KGHSH, CDR2 LQKENI. With V trimmed by 3 bases and J by 4 bases, 7 bases remained unmatched. This CDR3 region has 18 residues. CDR3 DNA sequence: TGTGCCAGCTCACCCCGGACTAGCGGGAGGGGAGGGTACAATGAGCAGTTCTTC. Its translation is CASSPRTSGRGGYNEQFF.

This clone was detected only once. A read error likely explains this, since a far larger clone differs by one base. The V gene is TRBV7-8, the J gene TRBJ2-1; perhaps TRBD2 as D (5 bases). The CDR3 length is 11 residues. V was cut by 8 bases and J by 8 bases, with 10 bases left in between. The germline CDR1 and CDR2 sequences are SGHVS and FQNEAQ. DNA of the CDR3: TGTGCCAGCTCCCGGGGAGATGAGCAGTTCTTC. It specifies CASSRGDEQFF.

This chain uses TRBV5-1 with TRBJ2-5, with a possible D match to TRBD1 (6 bases). V lost 7 bases and J lost 4, with 17 bases in between. CDR1 and CDR2 from the germline V gene are SGHRS and YFSETQ. The CDR3 extends over 14 amino acids. This chain's CDR3 is CASSPGAVGETQYF. The DNA for the CDR3 is TGCGCCAGCTCCCCAGGGGCAGTAGGAGAGACCCAGTACTTC.

The rearrangement joins TRBV21-1 to TRBJ1-1; TRBD1, the table's D call, was not compared with the DNA. TRBV21-1 represents a pseudogene. This CDR3 region has 15 residues. The CDR3 is CASSGGQGTNTEAFF. CDR3 bases: TGTGCCAGCAGCGGAGGACAGGGGACGAACACTGAAGCTTTCTTT.

The table lists this clone with a count of one. V and J are TRBV29-1 and TRBJ1-2; D is possibly TRBD1 (6 bases). Germline CDR1 reads SQVTM; CDR2 reads ANQGSEA. This CDR3 region has 17 residues. Trimming shortened V by 0 bases and J by 5 bases, and 22 bases separated the two germline ends. The CDR3 DNA reads TGCAGCGTTGAAGATCGGGGTGCTGGGGGGCTGAGGTATGGCTACACCTTC. Translated, it gives CSVEDRGAGGLRYGYTF.

In its sample, this clone was seen once. The genes are TRBV28 and TRBJ2-1; no reliable D call. CDR3 size: 11 residues. Trimming stripped 7 bases from V and 2 bases from J, with 3 bases between. CDR1 MDHEN and CDR2 SYDVKM come from the germline V gene. The CDR3 DNA reads TGTGCCAGCAACACCTACAATGAGCAGTTCTTC. Translated: CASNTYNEQFF. The complete variable domain, with remaining parts taken from reference TRBV28 and TRBJ2-1, reads DVKVTQSSRYLVKRTGEKVFLECVQDMDHENMFWYRQDPGLGLRLIYFSYDVKMKEKGDIPEGYSVSREKKERFSLILESASTNQTSMYLCASNTYNEQFFGPGTRLTVL.

This clone was recorded once. This rearrangement joins TRBV5-1 to TRBJ2-7; weak D call: TRBD2 (5 bases). V was pared by 4 bases and J by 0 bases, with 20 bases between. Germline CDR1 and CDR2: SGHRS and YFSETQ. The CDR3 runs to 17 residues. CDR3 DNA sequence: TGCGCCAGCAGCCGAAGTAGCGAGGTTCAGAGCTCCTACGAGCAGTACTTC. Translated, it gives CASSRSSEVQSSYEQYF.

V is TRBV30 and J is TRBJ2-3, with unresolved D. Germline V gene sequence: CDR1 GTSNPN, CDR2 SVGIG (reference sequence). V was shortened by 2 bases and J by 6 bases, with 9 bases between the two germline ends. The CDR3 contains 12 residues. CDR3 loop: CAWSPLRDTQYF. The CDR3 nucleotides read TGTGCCTGGAGTCCACTTCGGGATACGCAGTATTTT.

V is TRBV11-3 and J is TRBJ2-7; maybe TRBD1 (5 bases). Germline V gene sequence: CDR1 SGHNT, CDR2 YENEEA. The CDR3 is made up of 12 amino acids. Between the trimmed V and J ends, which lost 2 bases and 7 bases, there was a span of 9 bases. CDR3 coding DNA: TGTGCCAGCAGCTTAAAGGGGCGGGAGCAGTACTTC. As protein: CASSLKGREQYF.

The CDR3 protein is CASRASGANVLTF. The CDR3 DNA reads TGTGCCAGCAGGGCCTCTGGGGCCAACGTCCTGACTTTC. V and J are TRBV27 and TRBJ2-6; D call uncertain. Germline-derived CDR1 and CDR2 are MNHEY and SMNVEV (reference sequence). V lost 6 bases and J lost 0, with 3 bases in between. The CDR3 is 13 residues long.

This chain connects TRBV6-5 to TRBJ1-5; 7 bases are shared with TRBD1. After removal of 6 bases from V and 4 bases from J, the junction contained 9 bases not matched to a gene. Germline V gene sequence: CDR1 MNHEY, CDR2 SVGAGI. CDR3 size: 15 residues. The DNA of the CDR3 is TGTGCCAGCAGCGCAAGGGACAGAAGTAATCAGCCCCAGCATTTT. It encodes CASSARDRSNQPQHF.

This chain joins TRBV27 and TRBJ1-4; 11 nucleotides align to TRBD1. Germline-derived CDR1 and CDR2 are MNHEY and SMNVEV (reference sequence). The CDR3 loop spans 19 amino acids. Trimming at V came to 4 bases and at J to 10 bases, leaving 20 bases not matched to a gene. The CDR3 loop reads CASSSLWTGGLGMGIKLFF. CDR3 DNA: TGTGCCAGCAGTTCCCTTTGGACAGGGGGCCTCGGGATGGGGATAAAACTGTTTTTT.

The J gene is TRBJ1-1, the V gene TRBV7-8, with D possibly TRBD1 on 5 matching bases. In germline, CDR1 is SGHVS, CDR2 FQNEAQ. Between the trimmed V and J ends, which lost 5 bases and 5 bases, there was a span of 12 bases. This CDR3 comprises 13 residues. CDR3 protein: CASSLGVDTEAFF. As DNA, the CDR3 is TGTGCCAGCAGCCTAGGGGTTGATACTGAAGCTTTCTTT. The full variable domain, its missing parts supplied by reference TRBV7-8 and TRBJ1-1, is GAGVSQSPRYKVAKRGQDVALRCDPISGHVSLFWYQQALGQGPEFLTYFQNEAQLDKSGLPSDRFFAERPEGSVSTLKIQRTQQEDSAVYLCASSLGVDTEAFFGQGTRLTVV.

The V and J genes are TRBV7-2 and TRBJ2-3; the match to TRBD2 covers 7 bases. The trim removed 6 bases at V and 7 bases at J, leaving 10 bases unmatched. CDR1 and CDR2 (germline): SGHTA, FQGNSA. The length of the CDR3 is 14 residues. CDR3 region: CASSSPLALNTQYF. CDR3 coding DNA: TGTGCCAGCAGTAGTCCACTAGCGTTGAATACGCAGTATTTT.

V and J are TRBV5-4 and TRBJ2-3, with D unclear. The CDR3 runs 15 residues. The germline V gene has CDR1 SGHNT and CDR2 YYREEE (reference sequence). V gave up 4 bases and J gave up 1 base, with 13 bases separating them. CDR3 loop: CASSVQVGGTDTQYF. CDR3 DNA sequence: TGTGCCAGCAGCGTCCAAGTAGGCGGCACAGATACGCAGTATTTT. The full variable domain, completed using reference TRBV5-4 and TRBJ2-3, is ETGVTQSPTHLIKTRGQQVTLRCSSQSGHNTVSWYQQALGQGPQFIFQYYREEENGRGNFPPRFSGLQFPNYSSELNVNALELDDSALYLCASSVQVGGTDTQYFGPGTRLTVL.

Points on this clone: Other DNA sequences in the same sample also yield this CDR3. V is TRBV7-3 and J is TRBJ1-1; D is unresolved. Deletions cut 2 bases from V and 3 bases from J, with 7 bases between. This CDR3 spans 13 amino acids. Germline CDR1 and CDR2: SGHTA and FQGTGA. In DNA form, the CDR3 reads TGTGCCAGCAGCTTACGGAGGGACACTGAAGCTTTCTTT. Translation gives CASSLRRDTEAFF. Filled out from reference TRBV7-3 and TRBJ1-1, the complete variable domain reads GAGVSQTPSNKVTEKGKYVELRCDPISGHTALYWYRQSLGQGPEFLIYFQGTGAADDSGLPNDRFFAVRPEGSVSTLKIQRTERGDSAVYLCASSLRRDTEAFFGQGTRLTVV.

This sequence joins TRBV27 and TRBJ1-5; 7 bases align to TRBD1. V was clipped by 6 bases and J by 5 bases; unmatched bases: 19. Germline loops: CDR1 MNHEY, CDR2 SMNVEV (reference sequence). The CDR3 covers 18 residues. In DNA, the CDR3 is TGTGCCAGCAGCCCAGCGGGGCAGGGGGTATCTCACTATCAGCCCCAGCATTTT. The encoded protein is CASSPAGQGVSHYQPQHF.

CDR3 nucleotides: TGCAGCGTTGATTCCGGCGGGAGGGCCTACAATGAGCAGTTCTTC. Its protein product is CSVDSGGRAYNEQFF. The chain joins TRBV29-1 to TRBJ2-1; 9 bases line up with TRBD2. V trimming: 3 bases; J trimming: 2 bases; junction bases outside the gene matches: 5. Germline V gene lookup returns CDR1 SQVTM and CDR2 ANQGSEA. This CDR3 has 15 amino acids.

This clone was detected only once. The V call is TRBV18, the J call TRBJ1-5; 10 bases match TRBD1. The CDR3 contains 16 residues. With V trimmed by 8 bases and J by 7 bases, 14 bases remained unmatched. Germline CDR1 is KGHSH and CDR2 is LQKENI. CDR3 protein: CASTDQRGQGSQPQHF. The DNA of the CDR3 is TGTGCCAGCACGGACCAGAGGGGACAGGGGTCGCAGCCCCAGCATTTT. The variable domain in full, with the rest retrieved from reference TRBV18 and TRBJ1-5, is NAGVMQNPRHLVRRRGQEARLRCSPMKGHSHVYWYRQLPEEGLKFMVYLQKENIIDESGMPKERFSAEFPKEGPSILRIQQVVRGDSAAYFCASTDQRGQGSQPQHFGDGTRLSIL.

The CDR3 coding sequence is TGTGCCAGTAGTATAGGTCCAGGGGGCCCGGGCGGAAAAGATACGCAGTATTTT. This translates into CASSIGPGGPGGKDTQYF. This chain joins TRBV19 and TRBJ2-3; the match to TRBD1 covers 8 bases. Looked up from germline, CDR1 is LNHDA and CDR2 is SQIVND (reference sequence). CDR3 length: 18 amino acids. The J segment lost 5 bases and the V segment lost 1 base, leaving 14 bases of the junction unmatched.

The chain is built from TRBV5-1 and TRBJ1-3, with D possibly matching TRBD1 (6 bases). This CDR3 has 15 residues. Germline V lookup: CDR1 SGHRS, CDR2 YFSETQ. Trimming pared 3 bases from V and 4 bases from J, leaving 14 bases between. The CDR3 bases are TGCGCCAGCAGCTCGACGGCAGGGGCCGGAAACACCATATATTTT. It yields the protein CASSSTAGAGNTIYF.

The chain recombines TRBV7-8 with TRBJ2-1; TRBD2 is a possible D gene (5 bases). V was cut by 2 bases and J by 5 bases, with 16 bases left in between. CDR3 length equals 16 residues. Germline assignment: CDR1 SGHVS and CDR2 FQNEAQ. In DNA, the CDR3 is TGTGCCAGCAGCTTAAGCTCGGGAATCTTTAACAATGAGCAGTTCTTC. It is translated as CASSLSSGIFNNEQFF.